This passage covers 27 T cell receptor beta chains from one sample sequenced in a study of T-cell memory formation after mild COVID-19. TCRdb used MiXCR to reprocess the 5' RACE reads, holding one entry per CDR3 protein. The repertoire includes around 340,000 distinct CDR3 sequences, roughly 21% of them detected once, and under 15% sits in the top ten. The sample taken for sequencing was PBMCs or a T cell subset sorted from them (not recorded which). These receptors were obtained from an adult woman who had mild COVID-19 (a few samples of this study predate the infection). Cell type and time point are not known.

A few counts support this clonotype. The CDR3 nucleotides are TGTGCCAGCAGCTTAGGGGCAGGGCAACAGCCCCAGCATTTT. Amino acids: CASSLGAGQQPQHF. The chain couples TRBV7-6 to TRBJ1-5; D might be TRBD1 (5 bases). This CDR3 has 14 amino acids. Trimming removed 1 base at V and 7 bases at J, with 11 bases between. Germline-derived CDR1 and CDR2 are SGHVS and FNYEAQ.

At least ten counts were recorded for this clonotype. The CDR3: CASSNRTSGYNEQFF. As DNA, the CDR3 is TGTGCCAGTAGTAACCGGACTAGCGGTTACAATGAGCAGTTCTTC. V is TRBV19 and J is TRBJ2-1; 10 bases are shared with TRBD2. J gave up 4 bases and V 4 bases, and 4 bases lay outside the gene matches. CDR1 is LNHDA and CDR2 is SQIVND in the germline V gene (reference sequence). The CDR3 runs 15 residues.

The chain is built from TRBV20-1 and TRBJ2-3, with D unclear. V lost 0 bases, J lost 3 bases, and 19 bases lay in between. The CDR3 is 17 residues long. The germline V gene has CDR1 DFQATT and CDR2 SNEGSKA (reference sequence). The CDR3 region is CSARDTGSGRRTDTQYF. The CDR3, as DNA: TGCAGTGCTAGAGACACCGGCTCGGGTAGAAGGACAGATACGCAGTATTTT.

As DNA, the CDR3 is TGTGCCAGCAGGAGAGACAGTGGCAACACCATATATTTT. Its translation: CASRRDSGNTIYF. The chain links TRBV6-5 to TRBJ1-3; D possibly corresponds to TRBD1 (5 bases). The germline V gene encodes CDR1 MNHEY and CDR2 SVGAGI. The CDR3 spans 13 residues. V lost 6 bases, J lost 7 bases, and 13 bases lay in between.

In its sample, this clonotype was seen a few times. This chain uses TRBV12-3 or TRBV12-4 with TRBJ2-2; 9 nucleotides agree with TRBD1. This CDR3 region has 16 residues. V lost 6 bases, J lost 4 bases, and 9 bases stayed unmatched. The DNA for the CDR3 is TGTGCCAGCAGCGTACAGGGGGCCCTTGTCACCGGGGAGCTGTTTTTT. Its translation is CASSVQGALVTGELFF.

V and J are TRBV4-1 and TRBJ1-1; D is unresolved. V shed 3 bases and J shed 3 bases, with 2 bases lying between them. This CDR3 has 11 amino acids. Germline V lookup: CDR1 MGHRA, CDR2 YSYEKL. CDR3 DNA: TGCGCCAGCAGCCAGTACACTGAAGCTTTCTTT. Protein: CASSQYTEAFF.

The chain carries TRBV12-3 or TRBV12-4 and TRBJ1-1, with no clear D. This CDR3 has 14 amino acids. V was trimmed by 6 bases and J by 1 base, leaving 12 bases between them. The CDR3 DNA follows: TGTGCCAGCAGCCCCAGGTATCAGAACACTGAAGCTTTCTTT. Encoded protein: CASSPRYQNTEAFF.

The genes are TRBV10-3 and TRBJ1-1; no firm D call. The V end was cut by 5 bases, the J end by 0 bases, with 10 bases between. The germline V gene encodes CDR1 ENHRY and CDR2 SYGVKD. This CDR3 is 14 amino acids long. Here the CDR3 reads CAISLGELNTEAFF. As DNA, the CDR3 is TGTGCCATCAGTCTGGGAGAGCTGAACACTGAAGCTTTCTTT.

J is TRBJ1-1 and V is TRBV5-1, with a weak D call TRBD1 (5 bases). CDR3 size: 14 residues. V was trimmed by 4 bases and J by 3 bases, leaving 13 bases between them. Germline values: CDR1 SGHRS, CDR2 YFSETQ. CDR3 residues: CASSPGRGYTEAFF. The CDR3 DNA sequence: TGCGCCAGCAGCCCCGGGCGGGGGTACACTGAAGCTTTCTTT.

This clonotype has a handful of counts. The chain employs TRBV29-1 and TRBJ2-1; 7 bases agree with TRBD1. CDR1 and CDR2 from the germline V gene are SQVTM and ANQGSEA. This CDR3 comprises 13 residues. The V gene end was trimmed by 7 bases and the J gene end by 8 bases; junction bases not matched to a gene: 11. CDR3 nucleotides: TGCAGCGATGCAGGGACAGTGGAACATGAGCAGTTCTTC. Protein product: CSDAGTVEHEQFF.

The chain employs TRBV9 and TRBJ2-5; 16 positions match TRBD2. Trimming took 4 bases from V and 9 from J; bases not matched to a gene: 6. This CDR3 contains 15 residues. Looked up from germline, CDR1 is SGDLS and CDR2 is YYNGEE. DNA of the CDR3: TGTGCCAGCAGCCCAGGGACTAGCGGGGGGGAGGCCCAGTACTTC. It translates to CASSPGTSGGEAQYF.

The chain couples TRBV28 to TRBJ2-1; D is ambiguous. Germline CDR1 and CDR2: MDHEN and SYDVKM. The ends were cut back, 7 bases at V and 2 bases at J, with 15 bases in the middle. This CDR3 has 15 residues. CDR3 in amino acids: CASTSQYRPYNEQFF. CDR3 in DNA: TGTGCCAGCACCTCCCAGTACAGACCCTACAATGAGCAGTTCTTC.

CDR3 DNA sequence: TGTGCCAGCAGCCCCGGGCTCCTGACGGCTTTCGTCTCCTACGAGCAGTACTTC. This translates into CASSPGLLTAFVSYEQYF. The chain recombines TRBV7-9 with TRBJ2-7, with D unclear. This CDR3 region has 18 residues. Per germline, CDR1 SEHNR and CDR2 FQNEAQ (reference sequence). V dropped 5 bases and J dropped 0 bases, with 23 bases sitting between them.

This clonotype turned up a few times. V and J are TRBV24-1 and TRBJ1-1; TRBD1 agrees at 7 bases. CDR1 KGHDR and CDR2 SFDVKD come from the germline V gene. This CDR3 spans 15 amino acids. The V and J ends lost 8 bases and 1 base, in that order; junction bases with no gene match: 9. CDR3 sequence: CATTGPGTANTEAFF. DNA for the CDR3: TGTGCCACCACTGGCCCAGGGACAGCGAACACTGAAGCTTTCTTT.

The sample holds a few counts of this clonotype. The chain carries TRBV12-3 or TRBV12-4 and TRBJ2-7, with 7 nucleotides matching TRBD2. Germline trimming cut 5 bases from V and 6 bases from J; bases unmatched to any gene: 7. The CDR3 has 13 residues. CDR3 in amino acids: CASSSGTPSEQYF. The CDR3 coding sequence is TGTGCCAGCAGTAGCGGGACTCCATCCGAGCAGTACTTC.

Ten or more counts support this clonotype. CDR3 sequence: CASSFGPAPDEQFF. The CDR3, as DNA: TGTGCCAGCAGCTTCGGACCCGCCCCCGATGAGCAGTTCTTC. The chain employs TRBV11-2 and TRBJ2-1; D remains unclear. This CDR3 spans 14 amino acids. The V gene lost 3 bases and the J gene lost 8 bases, with 14 bases spanning the gap. Germline values: CDR1 SGHAT, CDR2 FQNNGV.

This clonotype was counted only a few times. The chain has TRBV7-6 and TRBJ1-5; the D gene is possibly TRBD1 (6 bases). Germline values: CDR1 SGHVS, CDR2 FNYEAQ. This CDR3 comprises 15 residues. With 5 bases removed from V and 5 bases from J, the gap between germline ends came to 16 bases. CDR3 sequence reads: CASSPTGNRDQPQHF. As DNA, the CDR3 is TGTGCCAGCAGCCCAACAGGGAACCGGGATCAGCCCCAGCATTTT.

The CDR3 DNA is TGTGCCAGCAGTGGGCGGACAGCTACCAACACTGAAGCTTTCTTT. Translating it yields CASSGRTATNTEAFF. The chain recombines TRBV2 with TRBJ1-1; tentative D call: TRBD1 (6 bases). Germline V gene sequence: CDR1 SNHLY, CDR2 FYNNEI. V was pared by 4 bases and J by 2 bases, with 14 bases between. The CDR3 covers 15 residues.

This clonotype was counted a few times. This CDR3 is CSVGTGGMYEQYF. The CDR3 nucleotides are TGCAGCGTCGGCACAGGGGGCATGTACGAGCAGTACTTC. The chain links TRBV29-1 to TRBJ2-7; 9 nucleotides align to TRBD1. Germline V gene sequence: CDR1 SQVTM, CDR2 ANQGSEA. V shed 6 bases, J shed 4 bases, and the junction held 7 bases outside the gene matches. The CDR3 is 13 residues long.

The V and J genes are TRBV20-1 and TRBJ2-7; 9 bases agree with TRBD2. The CDR3 sequence is 15 residues long. Trimming cost V 3 bases and J 4 bases; bases outside gene matches: 10. Germline V gene data show CDR1 as DFQATT and CDR2 as SNEGSKA (reference sequence). The CDR3 bases are TGCAGTGCTAGTGGCGGCGGGAGGGCACTTTACGAGCAGTACTTC. This sequence encodes CSASGGGRALYEQYF.

This sequence joins TRBV15 and TRBJ2-7, with TRBD1 as a possible D gene (6 bases). CDR3 length equals 14 residues. Germline CDR1 reads LNHNV; CDR2 reads YYDKDF (reference sequence). V lost 4 bases, J lost 3 bases, and 13 bases lay in between. The DNA of the CDR3 is TGTGCCACCAGCATAGACAGGTCCAGCTACGAGCAGTACTTC. Encoded protein: CATSIDRSSYEQYF.

V gene TRBV6-1 combines with J gene TRBJ2-1; D might be TRBD1 or TRBD2, each matching 6 bases. The ends were cut back, 7 bases at V and 0 bases at J, with 10 bases in the middle. This CDR3 comprises 14 residues. Germline loops: CDR1 MNHNS, CDR2 SASEGT. The CDR3 reads CASKGGSSYNEQFF. CDR3 DNA sequence: TGTGCCAGCAAGGGGGGAAGCTCCTACAATGAGCAGTTCTTC.

This clonotype was detected only a few times. J is TRBJ2-4 and V is TRBV27; D call uncertain. CDR1 and CDR2 (germline): MNHEY, SMNVEV (reference sequence). Trimming took off 2 bases at V and 0 bases at J, with 5 bases between the two ends. This CDR3 is built from 14 residues. CDR3 region: CASSLTVAKNIQYF. Written as DNA, the CDR3 is TGTGCCAGCAGTTTAACGGTAGCCAAAAACATTCAGTACTTC.

This rearrangement joins TRBV20-1 to TRBJ2-1, with 7 bases fitting TRBD2. The CDR3 consists of 16 residues. V lost 5 bases to trimming and J lost 4 bases; unmatched junction nucleotides: 14. Germline CDR1 reads DFQATT; CDR2 reads SNEGSKA (reference sequence). The CDR3 spells CSAPPESGTTYNEQFF. The DNA of the CDR3 is TGCAGTGCTCCACCTGAATCCGGGACTACGTACAATGAGCAGTTCTTC.

The chain links TRBV15 to TRBJ2-5; no firm D call. CDR3 size: 13 residues. V lost 0 bases and J lost 2, with 4 bases in between. Germline CDR1 reads LNHNV; CDR2 reads YYDKDF (reference sequence). As DNA, the CDR3 is TGTGCCACCAGCAGAGATCCACAAGAGACCCAGTACTTC. This encodes CATSRDPQETQYF.

This clonotype has only a few counts. The rearrangement links TRBV7-3 to TRBJ2-1; 7 bases fit TRBD1. The CDR3 covers 14 residues. Per the germline V gene, CDR1 is SGHTA and CDR2 is FQGTGA. V lost 2 bases and J lost 5; bases outside the gene matches: 3. The CDR3 sequence: CASSLETGNNEQFF. The CDR3 region has the DNA TGTGCCAGCAGCTTAGAGACAGGGAACAATGAGCAGTTCTTC.

This chain joins TRBV20-1 and TRBJ1-2; TRBD1 might be the D (5 bases). Trimming shortened V by 5 bases and J by 3 bases, and 16 bases separated the two germline ends. CDR1 DFQATT and CDR2 SNEGSKA come from the germline V gene (reference sequence). The CDR3 runs to 14 residues. The CDR3 spells CSAPTGRGDYGYTF. The CDR3 DNA sequence: TGCAGTGCTCCTACCGGGAGGGGAGACTATGGCTACACCTTC.